Following are 31 T cell receptor beta chains from one sample sequenced in a study of cytomegalovirus exposure and HLA in healthy donors (TCRdb year 2017). Receptor amplification or capture employed the immunoSEQ multiplex PCR assay. For the multiplex PCR, a mixture combining 60 forward primers for TCR Vbeta segments and 13 reverse primers for TCR Jbeta segments was used. TCRdb took over this immuneACCESS table, retaining in-frame rearrangements with V and J assigned. Such tables are incomplete; in checked studies, under half of the missing clones stem from an unresolved V gene, and the remainder is unexplained. The sample has roughly 250,000 clones on record, about 75% of them singletons. The top ten constitute 2% to 2.5% of the sample. The specimen was PBMCs. The receptors originated from a female donor in good health and CMV-seronegative.

The chain combines TRBV6-5 with TRBJ2-2, with D possibly matching TRBD1 (5 bases). The germline V and J ends were trimmed by 10 bases and 5 bases, with 14 bases remaining between them. This CDR3 has 13 amino acids. Germline CDR1 reads MNHEY; CDR2 reads SVGAGI. The CDR3 nucleotides read TGTGCCACCTCCATACAGGAAACCGGGGAGCTGTTTTTT. Its protein product is CATSIQETGELFF.

This rearrangement joins TRBV9 to TRBJ1-5; D ambiguous. The germline V and J ends were trimmed by 3 bases and 7 bases, with 14 bases remaining between them. The CDR3 is made up of 14 amino acids. CDR1 and CDR2 from the germline V gene are SGDLS and YYNGEE. The CDR3 DNA reads TGTGCCAGCAGCGATTACTGGGCTTGGCAGCCCCAGCATTTT. Encoded protein: CASSDYWAWQPQHF.

This clone occurred once. The V gene is TRBV10-2, the J gene TRBJ2-1; 13 nucleotides match TRBD2. Per germline, CDR1 WSHSY and CDR2 SAAADI. The CDR3 covers 16 residues. Trimming at V came to 5 bases and at J to 7 bases, leaving 8 bases not matched to a gene. As DNA, the CDR3 is TGCGCCAGCAGTACAACCGGGACTAGCGGGAAGAATGAGCAGTTCTTC. This translates into CASSTTGTSGKNEQFF.

The genes are TRBV7-8 and TRBJ2-3, with a possible D match to TRBD1 (5 bases). Germline CDR1 SGHVS, CDR2 FQNEAQ. V lost 1 base and J lost 4, with 6 bases in between. CDR3 length: 13 amino acids. CDR3 bases: TGTGCCAGCAGCTTAGTAGGGGCAGATACGCAGTATTTT. Amino acid sequence: CASSLVGADTQYF. Combining the CDR3 with reference TRBV7-8 and TRBJ2-3 gives the whole variable domain GAGVSQSPRYKVAKRGQDVALRCDPISGHVSLFWYQQALGQGPEFLTYFQNEAQLDKSGLPSDRFFAERPEGSVSTLKIQRTQQEDSAVYLCASSLVGADTQYFGPGTRLTVL.

V gene TRBV12-5 combines with J gene TRBJ1-1; TRBD1 might be the D (5 bases). This CDR3 is built from 15 residues. Germline CDR1 and CDR2: LGHNT and FRNRAP. V shed 6 bases and J shed 1 base, with 15 bases lying between them. The CDR3 region is CASGYTGGRNTEAFF. The CDR3 bases are TGTGCTAGTGGATATACCGGGGGGAGGAACACTGAAGCTTTCTTT.

The J gene is TRBJ2-2, the V gene TRBV6-4; D is possibly TRBD1 (5 bases). V was shortened by 0 bases and J by 6 bases, with 8 bases between the two germline ends. Germline V gene data show CDR1 as MRHNA and CDR2 as SNTAGT. This CDR3 has 14 amino acids. CDR3 DNA sequence: TGTGCCAGCAGTGACTCGGACATCGCCGGGGAGCTGTTTTTT. This codes for CASSDSDIAGELFF.

This clone was seen more than once but under ten times. The V gene is TRBV6-1, the J gene TRBJ1-5; D might be TRBD1 (6 bases). Trimming took off 4 bases at V and 0 bases at J, with 10 bases between the two ends. The CDR3 extends over 15 amino acids. CDR1 MNHNS and CDR2 SASEGT come from the germline V gene. CDR3 residues: CASSAQGLSNQPQHF. Written as DNA, the CDR3 is TGTGCCAGCAGTGCACAGGGTCTTAGCAATCAGCCCCAGCATTTT.

In its sample, this clone was seen once. CDR3 amino acids: CASGKREGANEQFF. Written as DNA, the CDR3 is TGTGCTAGTGGTAAGCGGGAGGGTGCCAATGAGCAGTTCTTC. V is TRBV12-5 and J is TRBJ2-1, with 10 positions matching TRBD2. Germline CDR1 LGHNT, CDR2 FRNRAP. The CDR3 is 14 amino acids. Trimming removed 5 bases from V and 6 bases from J; junction bases left unmatched: 4.

V usage is TRBV28 and J usage is TRBJ2-1; D possibly corresponds to TRBD1 (6 bases). The CDR3 is 15 amino acids. Germline loops: CDR1 MDHEN, CDR2 SYDVKM. Trimming shortened V by 3 bases and J by 2 bases, and 11 bases separated the two germline ends. For the CDR3, the DNA is TGTGCCAGCAGTTTTGGAGACAGGCCCTACAATGAGCAGTTCTTC. Amino acid sequence: CASSFGDRPYNEQFF.

CDR3 residues: CASSHRDRFFSGANVLTF. The DNA of the CDR3 is TGTGCCAGCAGCCACCGAGACAGGTTCTTCTCTGGGGCCAACGTCCTGACTTTC. This rearrangement joins TRBV5-6 to TRBJ2-6; D perhaps matches TRBD1 (6 bases). The CDR3 sequence is 18 residues long. Germline loops: CDR1 SGHDT, CDR2 YYEEEE. V gave up 4 bases and J gave up 0 bases, with 17 bases separating them.

About this clone: Compared with germline, one end of the junction differs, possibly owing to a read error. This sequence joins TRBV7-9 and TRBJ1-5; 7 positions agree with TRBD1. CDR1 SEHNR and CDR2 FQNEAQ come from the germline V gene (reference sequence). This CDR3 region has 16 residues. The CDR3 spells CSSSLFGTEGNQPQHF. The CDR3 nucleotides read TGTTCCAGCAGCTTATTCGGGACAGAGGGGAATCAGCCCCAGCATTTT.

Of note for this clone: One junction end disagrees with the germline gene, perhaps due to a read error. Other nucleotide sequences from this sample produce the same CDR3. The chain combines TRBV15 with TRBJ1-4, with 8 bases lining up with TRBD1. The CDR3 covers 15 residues. In germline, CDR1 is LNHNV, CDR2 YYDKDF (reference sequence). CDR3 protein: CATSRDEDRDEKLFF. The CDR3 nucleotides read TGTGCCACCAGCAGAGATGAGGACAGGGATGAAAAACTGTTCTTT.

J is TRBJ2-3 and V is TRBV4-1; 10 nucleotides line up with TRBD2. From germline, CDR1 is MGHRA and CDR2 YSYEKL. The CDR3 length is 16 residues. V gave up 1 base and J gave up 2 bases; unmatched junction bases: 3. CDR3 sequence reads: CASSQVLAGFTDTQYF. CDR3 nucleotide sequence: TGCGCCAGCAGCCAAGTACTAGCGGGATTCACAGATACGCAGTATTTT.

In this sample, this clone turned up once. This rearrangement joins TRBV18 to TRBJ1-4; 7 bases are shared with TRBD1. The CDR3 spans 16 residues. V gave up 3 bases and J gave up 0 bases; unmatched junction bases: 4. CDR1 and CDR2 (germline): KGHSH, LQKENI. CDR3 region: CASSPIQGATNEKLFF. The CDR3 DNA reads as TGTGCCAGCTCACCGATTCAGGGGGCAACTAATGAAAAACTGTTTTTT.

The gene calls are TRBV5-4 and TRBJ2-2; 8 positions match TRBD2. Losses at the gene ends were 4 bases for V and 5 bases for J; bases not matched to a gene: 10. Germline values: CDR1 SGHNT, CDR2 YYREEE (reference sequence). The CDR3 is 16 residues long. The CDR3 is CASSIGAGGETGELFF. Here the CDR3 DNA reads TGTGCCAGCAGCATTGGTGCGGGGGGAGAGACCGGGGAGCTGTTTTTT.

The rearrangement uses TRBV6-1 and TRBJ2-1, with TRBD2 matching over 8 bases. CDR1 is MNHNS, CDR2 SASEGT, per germline. With V trimmed by 2 bases and J by 8 bases, 5 bases remained unmatched. This CDR3 is 14 amino acids long. As DNA, the CDR3 is TGTGCCAGCAGTGAACAGCGGGAGTACTATGAGCAGTTCTTC. Its protein product is CASSEQREYYEQFF.

V gene TRBV27 combines with J gene TRBJ2-2; D not resolved. The CDR3 sequence is 14 residues long. V lost 0 bases and J lost 8, with 10 bases in between. Germline V gene sequence: CDR1 MNHEY, CDR2 SMNVEV (reference sequence). The CDR3 DNA is TGTGCCAGCAGTTTATCTCGGGTAACGGGGGAGCTGTTTTTT. Its protein is CASSLSRVTGELFF.

About this clone: A junction end diverges from the germline sequence, so it may reflect a read error. Other DNA sequences in the same sample also yield this CDR3. The chain has TRBV9 and TRBJ2-7; 8 nucleotides line up with TRBD2. The CDR3 consists of 17 residues. Looked up from germline, CDR1 is SGDLS and CDR2 is YYNGEE. The CDR3 nucleotides read TGCGCCAGCAGCGTAGGGGTTAGCGGGAAAGGAAGCTACGAGCAGTACTTC. Its translation is CASSVGVSGKGSYEQYF. The full variable domain, with the rest looked up from reference TRBV9 and TRBJ2-7, is DSGVTQTPKHLITATGQRVTLRCSPRSGDLSVYWYQQSLDQGLQFLIQYYNGEERAKGNILERFSAQQFPDLHSELNLSSLELGDSALYFCASSVGVSGKGSYEQYFGPGTRLTVT.

V is TRBV4-2 and J is TRBJ1-1; D possibly corresponds to TRBD1 (6 bases). Trimming took 1 base from V and 5 from J, leaving 14 bases between them. This CDR3 comprises 15 residues. Germline V gene lookup returns CDR1 LGHNA and CDR2 YNFKEQ. CDR3 DNA sequence: TGTGCCAGCAGCCAAGCGCTTCAGGGGCGGACTGAAGCTTTCTTT. Its translation is CASSQALQGRTEAFF.

The rearrangement links TRBV18 to TRBJ1-5; a weak D match, TRBD1 (6 bases). This CDR3 comprises 14 residues. Trimming shortened V by 3 bases and J by 5 bases, and 11 bases separated the two germline ends. Per germline, CDR1 KGHSH and CDR2 LQKENI. Here the CDR3 DNA reads TGTGCCAGCTCACCGGGACAAGTGGATCAGCCCCAGCATTTT. Protein: CASSPGQVDQPQHF.

The chain carries TRBV6-4 and TRBJ2-1, with 8 nucleotides matching TRBD2. J lost 4 bases, V lost 5 bases, and 10 bases had no gene match. The CDR3 extends over 16 amino acids. Germline V gene sequence: CDR1 MRHNA, CDR2 SNTAGT. The CDR3 sequence is CASSSGSPPFYNEQFF. CDR3 nucleotide sequence: TGTGCCAGCAGTAGCGGGAGCCCCCCCTTTTACAATGAGCAGTTCTTC.

The sample holds one count of this clone. The chain employs TRBV7-9 and TRBJ1-1; 9 bases map to TRBD1. Unmatched junction bases numbered 3, after V lost 3 bases and J lost 4 bases. In germline, CDR1 is SEHNR, CDR2 FQNEAQ (reference sequence). The CDR3 is made up of 14 amino acids. For the CDR3, the DNA is TGTGCCAGCAGCTTCCCGGGACAGGGCACTGAAGCTTTCTTT. Its translation: CASSFPGQGTEAFF.

The chain links TRBV11-2 to TRBJ2-5; D is perhaps TRBD2 (6 bases). CDR1 SGHAT and CDR2 FQNNGV come from the germline V gene. Between the trimmed V and J ends, which lost 3 bases and 4 bases, there was a span of 12 bases. The CDR3 totals 14 residues. DNA for the CDR3: TGTGCCAGCAGCTTGGGGGAGCGGGTAGAGACCCAGTACTTC. Its translation is CASSLGERVETQYF.

V is TRBV13 and J is TRBJ2-7; 8 bases line up with TRBD1. The germline CDR1 and CDR2 sequences are PRHDT and FYEKMQ (reference sequence). The CDR3 runs to 13 residues. V lost 3 bases and J lost 6; bases outside the gene matches: 4. CDR3 loop: CASSLDRVREQYF. In DNA form, the CDR3 reads TGTGCCAGCAGCTTGGACAGGGTGCGCGAGCAGTACTTC.

This chain connects TRBV27 to TRBJ2-7; 9 bases agree with TRBD2. CDR1 is MNHEY, CDR2 SMNVEV, per germline (reference sequence). After removal of 6 bases from V and 2 bases from J, the junction contained 11 bases not matched to a gene. This CDR3 has 16 residues. DNA for the CDR3: TGTGCCAGCAGCCTAGCGGGACTTTTAGTACCCTACGAGCAGTACTTC. Translating gives CASSLAGLLVPYEQYF.

The chain joins TRBV2 to TRBJ2-5; TRBD2 aligns across 7 bases. Trimming removed 6 bases from V and 5 bases from J; junction bases left unmatched: 9. Germline CDR1 and CDR2: SNHLY and FYNNEI. The CDR3 runs 14 residues. The DNA of the CDR3 is TGTGCCAGCAGCCTCGGGGAGGGTAGCGAGACCCAGTACTTC. Translated, it gives CASSLGEGSETQYF.

V is TRBV5-1 and J is TRBJ1-1; D is perhaps TRBD1 (5 bases). The germline V gene encodes CDR1 SGHRS and CDR2 YFSETQ. V lost 1 base, J lost 4 bases, and 11 bases lay in between. This CDR3 is built from 14 residues. This chain's CDR3 is CASSLQERGTEAFF. DNA for the CDR3: TGCGCCAGCAGCTTGCAAGAAAGGGGCACTGAAGCTTTCTTT.

J is TRBJ2-7 and V is TRBV29-1, with 12 bases matching TRBD1. The germline CDR1 and CDR2 sequences are SQVTM and ANQGSEA. V shed 5 bases and J 7 bases; nucleotides not matched to a gene: 6. This CDR3 comprises 13 residues. DNA of the CDR3: TGCAGCGTTTGGGACAGGGGGCTTGGGGAGCAGTACTTC. It is translated as CSVWDRGLGEQYF.

This clone was seen just once. The chain couples TRBV5-8 to TRBJ2-3; 9 nucleotides match TRBD1. The length of the CDR3 is 16 residues. The junction had 10 bases not matched to a gene; V was cut back by 4 bases and J by 4 bases. Germline CDR1 reads SGHTS; CDR2 reads YDEGEE. The CDR3 coding sequence is TGTGCCAGCAGCCCCGGGACAGGGAAACGGTCAGATACGCAGTATTTT. Protein: CASSPGTGKRSDTQYF.

The chain joins TRBV2 to TRBJ1-4, with 7 bases that match TRBD1. The CDR3 totals 15 residues. Unmatched junction bases numbered 8, after V lost 6 bases and J lost 4 bases. Germline CDR1 and CDR2: SNHLY and FYNNEI. CDR3 sequence reads: CASRIGQVNNEKLFF. In DNA, the CDR3 is TGTGCCAGCAGGATAGGACAGGTCAATAATGAAAAACTGTTTTTT.

The chain employs TRBV13 and TRBJ2-1; D may be TRBD2 (6 bases). CDR3 length: 17 residues. Germline CDR1 and CDR2: PRHDT and FYEKMQ (reference sequence). V lost 1 base to trimming and J lost 10 bases, with 23 bases between them. The CDR3 DNA reads as TGTGCCAGCAGCTTAGTTTCGGGGCTCTTGGGCGGGACCGAGCAGTTCTTC. Amino acids: CASSLVSGLLGGTEQFF.